Below are 13 T cell receptor beta chains sequenced from a single sample in a study of PD-L1 blockade in urothelial cancer (dated by TCRdb to 2016 to 2017). Sample time point, as interpreted from the label and publication: peripheral blood 6 weeks after treatment start. Libraries were constructed by the immunoSEQ multiplex PCR assay. As stored in TCRdb, this immuneACCESS dataset retains in-frame rearrangements with V and J assigned. A fraction of the clones does not appear; measured against another copy, unresolved V genes explain less than half of the discrepancy, and the remainder lacks a known reason. The sample profile shows 45,000 to 60,000 clones; more than 75% of them were found once. The ten largest clones add up to less than 3% of the sample. Sequenced here: PBMCs, sampled around atezolizumab (anti-PD-L1) treatment. These TCRs come from a man in his sixties with urothelial cancer.

The chain's CDR3 is CASGLEENQPQHF. CDR3 DNA sequence: TGTGCTAGTGGTTTAGAGGAAAATCAGCCCCAGCATTTT. V usage is TRBV12-5 and J usage is TRBJ1-5; D not certain. V lost 3 bases and J lost 4, with 7 bases in between. CDR3 length: 13 amino acids. Germline CDR1 is LGHNT and CDR2 is FRNRAP.

This sequence joins TRBV28 and TRBJ1-3, with D hard to call. The CDR3 sequence is 16 residues long. CDR1 is MDHEN and CDR2 is SYDVKM in the germline V gene. Trimming pared 6 bases from V and 0 bases from J, leaving 15 bases between. In DNA form, the CDR3 reads TGTGCCAGCAGCCCGGCGGGGATGGGCTCTGGAAACACCATATATTTT. Its translation is CASSPAGMGSGNTIYF.

This clone was counted a few times. The DNA of the CDR3 is TGTGCCAGTCGTTACAGCGGCAGCAATCAGCCCCAGCATTTT. Protein: CASRYSGSNQPQHF. This chain connects TRBV19 to TRBJ1-5; no reliable D call. The V gene's germline CDR1 is LNHDA and CDR2 SQIVND (reference sequence). The V and J ends lost 8 bases and 1 base respectively, with 12 bases between them. The CDR3 totals 14 residues.

This rearrangement joins TRBV5-5 to TRBJ1-2; D might be TRBD1 (5 bases). The ends were cut back, 4 bases at V and 5 bases at J, with 21 bases in the middle. Germline CDR1 SGHKS, CDR2 YYEKEE (reference sequence). CDR3 length: 16 amino acids. CDR3 sequence: CASSKSSGTELYGYTF. CDR3 bases: TGTGCCAGCAGCAAGTCCAGCGGGACCGAACTATATGGCTACACCTTC. The whole variable domain, remainder taken from reference TRBV5-5 and TRBJ1-2, is DAGVTQSPTHLIKTRGQQVTLRCSPISGHKSVSWYQQVLGQGPQFIFQYYEKEERGRGNFPDRFSARQFPNYSSELNVNALLLGDSALYLCASSKSSGTELYGYTFGSGTRLTVV.

The gene calls are TRBV27 and TRBJ1-5; D unclear. The CDR3 runs 13 residues. CDR1 and CDR2 (germline): MNHEY, SMNVEV (reference sequence). V was pared by 0 bases and J by 6 bases, with 6 bases between. CDR3 DNA: TGTGCCAGCAGTTTATCGCGCACTCAGCCCCAGCATTTT. Translating gives CASSLSRTQPQHF.

The rearrangement joins TRBV5-4 to TRBJ2-2; tentatively, D is TRBD2 (5 bases). The germline CDR1 and CDR2 sequences are SGHNT and YYREEE (reference sequence). There are 14 residues in the CDR3. Trimming took off 4 bases at V and 4 bases at J, with 11 bases between the two ends. This chain's CDR3 is CASSQDSPTGELFF. Here the CDR3 DNA reads TGTGCCAGCAGCCAGGACTCCCCCACCGGGGAGCTGTTTTTT.

V gene TRBV27 combines with J gene TRBJ2-3; 8 bases fit TRBD2. The CDR3 is 15 residues long. Germline CDR1 and CDR2: MNHEY and SMNVEV (reference sequence). Trimming took 2 bases from V and 2 from J; bases not matched to a gene: 3. Written as DNA, the CDR3 is TGTGCCAGCAGTTTACAGCGGGGGCACACAGATACGCAGTATTTT. Its translation is CASSLQRGHTDTQYF.

The rearrangement joins TRBV19 to TRBJ1-5; 7 bases match TRBD1. Germline trimming cut 3 bases from V and 6 bases from J; bases unmatched to any gene: 14. The CDR3 is 17 residues long. Germline CDR1 and CDR2: LNHDA and SQIVND (reference sequence). The CDR3 coding sequence is TGTGCCAGTAGTATCCGTGGGGACAGACTTGTGGCTCAGCCCCAGCATTTT. Its translation is CASSIRGDRLVAQPQHF.

The chain recombines TRBV11-2 with TRBJ1-2; D is perhaps TRBD1 (5 bases). The germline V gene has CDR1 SGHAT and CDR2 FQNNGV. The CDR3 runs to 12 residues. V was clipped by 5 bases and J by 4 bases, with 8 bases between them. The CDR3 is CASSGTGYGYTF. In DNA form, the CDR3 reads TGTGCCAGCAGCGGAACAGGCTATGGCTACACCTTC.

V gene TRBV19 combines with J gene TRBJ2-7, with 9 bases that match TRBD1. Trimming cost V 11 bases and J 0 bases; bases outside gene matches: 5. The CDR3 runs 13 residues. Germline V gene lookup returns CDR1 LNHDA and CDR2 SQIVND (reference sequence). The CDR3 DNA sequence: TGTGCCGCCCAGGGACAGGGCTCCTACGAGCAGTACTTC. Residues: CAAQGQGSYEQYF. Drawing the rest from reference TRBV19 and TRBJ2-7, the complete variable domain is DGGITQSPKYLFRKEGQNVTLSCEQNLNHDAMYWYRQDPGQGLRLIYYSQIVNDFQKGDIAEGYSVSREKKESFPLTVTSAQKNPTAFYLCAAQGQGSYEQYFGPGTRLTVT.

V gene TRBV19 combines with J gene TRBJ2-5, with 8 bases matching TRBD2. Germline V gene data show CDR1 as LNHDA and CDR2 as SQIVND (reference sequence). The CDR3 is made up of 15 amino acids. V shed 6 bases, J shed 2 bases, and the junction held 8 bases outside the gene matches. CDR3 bases: TGTGCCAGTAGGGTAGCGGGATTCCTACAAGAGACCCAGTACTTC. Protein sequence: CASRVAGFLQETQYF.

The rearrangement joins TRBV19 to TRBJ1-1; tentative D call: TRBD1 (6 bases). The V gene lost 5 bases and the J gene lost 1 base, with 17 bases spanning the gap. Germline V gives CDR1 LNHDA, CDR2 SQIVND (reference sequence). This CDR3 spans 16 amino acids. The CDR3 DNA is TGTGCCAGTAGTCCAGAACAGGGTTTTTCGAACACTGAAGCTTTCTTT. It is translated as CASSPEQGFSNTEAFF.

J is TRBJ2-4 and V is TRBV6-1; 9 nucleotides match TRBD2. The CDR3 runs to 14 residues. CDR1 and CDR2 (germline): MNHNS, SASEGT. Unmatched junction bases numbered 12, after V lost 11 bases and J lost 7 bases. CDR3 in DNA: TGTGCCGTTATAGCGGCCGGGACTAGCAACATTCAGTACTTC. Its protein is CAVIAAGTSNIQYF.